Each of the 11 T cell receptor beta chains below was sequenced from the same sample in a study of T-cell memory formation after mild COVID-19. TCRdb re-derived calls from the 5' RACE reads in MiXCR, one entry per CDR3 protein. The repertoire holds about 400,000 distinct CDR3 sequences, with 23% as singletons. Material: PBMCs or a T cell subset sorted from them (not recorded which). The source of these receptors is an adult woman who had mild COVID-19 (a few samples of this study predate the infection). Cell type and time point are not known.

The chain employs TRBV20-1 and TRBJ2-2; the D is unclear. Germline CDR1 reads DFQATT; CDR2 reads SNEGSKA (reference sequence). This CDR3 is 15 amino acids long. With 1 base removed from V and 3 bases from J, the gap between germline ends came to 12 bases. The CDR3 DNA sequence: TGCAGTGCTAGAGGGCCCGCCTATGACACCGGGGAGCTGTTTTTT. Its protein is CSARGPAYDTGELFF.

The DNA for the CDR3 is TGTGCCAGCCGCCGGGACAGGGGGCTCCCTGACTCCTACGAGCAGTACTTC. Translation gives CASRRDRGLPDSYEQYF. This rearrangement joins TRBV18 to TRBJ2-7; 12 bases match TRBD1. Germline V gives CDR1 KGHSH, CDR2 LQKENI. This CDR3 comprises 17 residues. J was trimmed by 0 bases and V by 8 bases; bases with no gene match: 11.

The V gene is TRBV6-4, the J gene TRBJ2-3; TRBD2 agrees at 13 bases. The trim removed 6 bases at V and 5 bases at J, leaving 5 bases unmatched. The CDR3 is made up of 15 amino acids. The germline gives CDR1 MRHNA, CDR2 SNTAGT. DNA for the CDR3: TGTGCCAGCAGGAGAGGGACTAGCGGGGAAGATACGCAGTATTTT. Its protein product is CASRRGTSGEDTQYF.

This clonotype was seen more than once but under ten times. The chain employs TRBV27 and TRBJ1-2, with a possible D match to TRBD1 (5 bases). V shed 5 bases and J shed 4 bases, with 11 bases lying between them. From germline, CDR1 is MNHEY and CDR2 SMNVEV (reference sequence). The CDR3 length is 13 residues. CDR3 in DNA: TGTGCCAGCAGTCAGGGAATGGGCTATGGCTACACCTTC. Amino acids: CASSQGMGYGYTF.

This clonotype was picked up a small number of times. The genes are TRBV19 and TRBJ1-4; TRBD1 aligns across 7 bases. The CDR3 is 15 residues long. CDR1 and CDR2 (germline): LNHDA, SQIVND (reference sequence). Trimming cost V 3 bases and J 8 bases; bases outside gene matches: 9. The CDR3 protein is CASSIRRDRSEKLFF. For the CDR3, the DNA is TGTGCCAGTAGTATTCGCCGGGACAGAAGCGAAAAACTGTTTTTT.

This clonotype was seen a handful of times. The rearrangement links TRBV12-5 to TRBJ1-1, with D unclear. CDR3 length: 14 amino acids. V was shortened by 3 bases and J by 0 bases, with 8 bases between the two germline ends. Germline-derived CDR1 and CDR2 are LGHNT and FRNRAP. The CDR3 region has the DNA TGTGCTAGTGGTTTAGAGGGCGTGAACACTGAAGCTTTCTTT. This codes for CASGLEGVNTEAFF.

V is TRBV3-1 and J is TRBJ2-3; 9 bases are a match to TRBD2. V was clipped by 3 bases and J by 2 bases; unmatched bases: 6. The CDR3 consists of 16 residues. Germline loops: CDR1 LGHDT, CDR2 YNNKEL (reference sequence). CDR3 residues: CASSQPLAGYTDTQYF. The CDR3 DNA sequence: TGTGCCAGCAGCCAGCCACTAGCGGGCTACACAGATACGCAGTATTTT.

This chain links TRBV7-2 with TRBJ1-5, with D possibly TRBD1 on 5 matching bases. This CDR3 contains 16 residues. The V and J ends lost 2 bases and 2 bases respectively, with 13 bases between them. CDR1 and CDR2 from the germline V gene are SGHTA and FQGNSA. The CDR3 loop reads CASSLLLGGGNQPQHF. The CDR3 region has the DNA TGTGCCAGCAGCTTACTTCTGGGGGGAGGCAATCAGCCCCAGCATTTT.

The CDR3 DNA is TGCGCCAGTCGGCTCGGGGACAGGGTTACAGATACGCAGTATTTT. Amino acid sequence: CASRLGDRVTDTQYF. This chain uses TRBV5-1 with TRBJ2-3, with 9 bases matching TRBD1. V lost 8 bases, J lost 3 bases, and 10 bases stayed unmatched. The CDR3 spans 15 residues. Germline-derived CDR1 and CDR2 are SGHRS and YFSETQ.

This clonotype showed up just a few times. V is TRBV4-1 and J is TRBJ2-3, with TRBD2 matching 10 bases. This CDR3 has 16 residues. The V gene's germline CDR1 is MGHRA and CDR2 YSYEKL. Unmatched junction bases numbered 7, after V lost 3 bases and J lost 4 bases. CDR3 sequence (DNA): TGCGCCAGCAGCCAGCAGCGGGGGGGCAGTTCAGATACGCAGTATTTT. It yields the protein CASSQQRGGSSDTQYF.

The J gene is TRBJ1-1, the V gene TRBV7-6; D is unresolved. Trimming took 5 bases from V and 0 from J, leaving 25 bases between them. The CDR3 loop spans 19 amino acids. Germline lookup yields CDR1 SGHVS and CDR2 FNYEAQ. CDR3 nucleotides: TGTGCCAGCAGCCCAAACCCTCTCCGTGGCAGGTCCTTGAACACTGAAGCTTTCTTT. Residues: CASSPNPLRGRSLNTEAFF.